This T cell receptor (beta chain) was retrieved from a study of CD8 T cells in Susac syndrome. TCR beta sequencing covered blood CD8+ and CD4+ T cells. The multiple sclerosis control group comprised treatment-naive patients with stable or active relapsing-remitting disease. This clonotype was detected once. Germline CDR1 is SQVTM and CDR2 is ANQGSEA. This CDR3 has 16 amino acids. V gave up 3 bases and J gave up 2 bases, with 17 bases separating them. The authors reverse transcribed about 0.5 to 1 ug RNA with random hexamers. It was immunoSEQ multiplex PCR that amplified TCR beta CDR3 across 54 Vbeta and 13 Jbeta. A single record per CDR3 protein comes from TCRdb applying MiXCR to the immunoSEQ multiplex PCR reads. The sample shows more than 200,000 distinct CDR3 sequences, more than 85% of them seen only once.

Sequenced sample: CD8+ T cells from PBMCs. This sequence originates from a human donor with multiple sclerosis. V gene TRBV29-1 combines with J gene TRBJ2-1; D could derive from TRBD1 or TRBD2 (5 bases each). CDR3 sequence reads: CSVEPASKGTYNEQFF. The CDR3 coding sequence is TGCAGCGTTGAGCCGGCTAGCAAGGGGACCTACAATGAGCAGTTCTTC.